Listed below are T cell receptor beta chains from one sample, sequenced in a study of T cell responses to AZD1222 COVID-19 vaccine. Assay used: immunoSEQ multiplex PCR; TCRdb lists only in-frame clones, some missing. The sample records 100,000 to 120,000 clones, 87% being singletons. Sequencing used peripheral blood, obtained on day 0 of AZD1222 vaccination. These receptors all stem from an adult in good health. CDR3s include the opening cysteine and the closing phenylalanine or tryptophan. The D gene is left open where the match is weak. Rows give clone size only sometimes, using once, few, many, or a class for an expanded clone.

abundance | j_gene | v_gene | d_gene | CDR3nt | CDR3aa
NA | TRBJ1-2 | TRBV10-2 | TRBD1 | TGCGCCAGCAGCGCGACAGGGACGGGAGGCTACACCTTC | CASSATGTGGYTF
NA | TRBJ2-3 | TRBV7-3 | TRBD2 | TGTGCCAGCAGCTCCCGGGGGGCAGATACGCAGTATTTT | CASSSRGADTQYF
once | TRBJ2-3 | TRBV7-3 | TRBD2 | TGTGCCAGCAGCTTAGTTGCGGGAGCCCCTGATACGCAGTATTTT | CASSLVAGAPDTQYF
NA | TRBJ1-2 | TRBV7-2 | NA | TGTGCCAGCAGCTTAGACCGCTCGCGATCCTTAGACTATGGCTACACCTTC | CASSLDRSRSLDYGYTF
once | TRBJ2-7 | TRBV6-6 | NA | TGTGCCAGCAGTAGCGAGGGCAACGAGCAGTACTTC | CASSSEGNEQYF
NA | TRBJ1-5 | TRBV30 | NA | TGTGCCTGGAGTGTAGCCCCAAATCAGCCCCAGCATTTT | CAWSVAPNQPQHF
NA | TRBJ1-1 | TRBV5-1 | NA | TGCGCCAGCAGCTTGAGTGAGGGGGGTAGCACTGAAGCTTTCTTT | CASSLSEGGSTEAFF
few | TRBJ2-3 | TRBV28 | NA | TGTGCCAGCAGTTTCACCTTTTCGGGCACAGATACGCAGTATTTT | CASSFTFSGTDTQYF
NA | TRBJ1-6 | TRBV28 | NA | TGTGCCAGCAGTCCGACGGGACTCTATAATTCACCCCTCCACTTT | CASSPTGLYNSPLHF
NA | TRBJ2-7 | TRBV7-2 | NA | TGTGCCAGCAGCTTAGATCACGGCAGTAGGTACGAGCAGTACTTC | CASSLDHGSRYEQYF
medium-sized | TRBJ2-1 | TRBV4-1 | NA | TGCGCCAGCAGCCAAGATCCAGCGGGTTTCAACAATGAGCAGTTCTTC | CASSQDPAGFNNEQFF
NA | TRBJ1-2 | TRBV5-4 | TRBD1 | TGTGCCAGCAGCTTGGCCGGGACAGGAAACTATGGCTACACCTTC | CASSLAGTGNYGYTF
NA | TRBJ2-3 | TRBV3-1/TRBV3-2 | NA | TGTGCCAGCAGCCAAGGGGAGGCGGGAGATACGCAGTATTTT | CASSQGEAGDTQYF
NA | TRBJ2-4 | TRBV7-2 | TRBD2 | TGTGCCAGCAATCCGGGACTAGCGGGAGACATTCAGTACTTC | CASNPGLAGDIQYF
NA | TRBJ2-7 | TRBV2 | NA | TGTGCCAGCAGTGCGGAGTACCGGCTCTTCGGCTCCTACGAGCAGTACTTC | CASSAEYRLFGSYEQYF
NA | TRBJ1-1 | TRBV3-1/TRBV3-2 | TRBD1 | TGTGCCAGCAGCCTTGACAGGGGGCTGGAAGCTTTCTTT | CASSLDRGLEAFF
NA | TRBJ2-7 | TRBV5-5 | TRBD1 | TGTGCCAGCAGCACTTTAGCCCGGGACAGATACTACGAGCAGTACTTC | CASSTLARDRYYEQYF
NA | TRBJ1-1 | TRBV29-1 | NA | TGCAGCGTTCACCGGGACGGTGGTGAAGCTTTCTTT | CSVHRDGGEAFF
NA | TRBJ2-6 | TRBV19 | NA | TGTGCCAGTAGAGCCTCTGGGGCCAACGTCCTGACTTTC | CASRASGANVLTF
NA | TRBJ1-4 | TRBV10-3 | NA | TGTGCCATCAGTGAGCGGGGACCTAATGAAAAACTGTTTTTT | CAISERGPNEKLFF
NA | TRBJ2-7 | TRBV12-3/TRBV12-4 | NA | TGTGCCAGCAGCCGCGGGACGACCTACGAGCAGTACTTC | CASSRGTTYEQYF
few | TRBJ2-7 | TRBV3-1/TRBV3-2 | TRBD2 | TGTGCCAGCAGCCCGGGACTAGCGGGAGATGAGCAGTACTTC | CASSPGLAGDEQYF
NA | TRBJ2-3 | TRBV9 | TRBD1 | TGTGCCAGCAGCGTAGCTACAGGACAGGGTATAGATACGCAGTATTTT | CASSVATGQGIDTQYF
NA | TRBJ2-7 | TRBV7-6 | NA | TGTGCCAGCAGCCGCGTTCGGGAGAGGGGCTACGAGCAGTACTTC | CASSRVRERGYEQYF
NA | TRBJ1-2 | TRBV6-2/TRBV6-3 | NA | TGTGCCAGCAGTTCCTCCGGGGCCCGATATGGCTACACCTTC | CASSSSGARYGYTF
NA | TRBJ2-1 | TRBV19 | NA | TGTGCCAGTAGTTCTTATGGAAGCGGGCCCTACAATGAGCAGTTCTTC | CASSSYGSGPYNEQFF
NA | TRBJ2-1 | TRBV11-2 | TRBD2 | TGTGCCAGCAGCTTAGTCGATAGCGGGGTATCGAGCTCCTACAATGAGCAGTTCTTC | CASSLVDSGVSSSYNEQFF
NA | TRBJ1-1 | TRBV5-1 | TRBD1 | TGCGCCAGCAGCTTGGACAGGGGTGGCACTGAAGCTTTCTTT | CASSLDRGGTEAFF
once | TRBJ2-7 | TRBV3-1/TRBV3-2 | NA | TGTGCCAGCAGCCAAGATCCTACACCTGGCGACGAGCAGTACTTC | CASSQDPTPGDEQYF